The 22 T cell receptor beta chains below come from one sample, sequenced in a study of blood T cell repertoires in COVID-19. Produced via immunoSEQ multiplex PCR; TCRdb's table is partial and in-frame only. Of 10,000 to 15,000 clones in the sample, about 73% were seen once. What was sequenced was peripheral blood. The source of these receptors is a human donor in a cohort sampled during active COVID-19.

J is TRBJ2-7 and V is TRBV28; no clear D gene. The CDR3 totals 8 residues. Germline V CDR1 and CDR2: MDHEN, SYDVKM. CDR3 residues: CLLPREYF. CDR3 DNA sequence: TGTCTCCTCCCTCGAGAGTACTTC. The whole variable domain, remainder taken from reference TRBV28 and TRBJ2-7, is DVKVTQSSRYLVKRTGEKVFLECVQDMDHENMFWYRQDPGLGLRLIYFSYDVKMKEKGDIPEGYSVSREKKERFSLILESASTNQTSMYLCLLPREYFGPGTRLTVT.

The chain employs TRBV9 and TRBJ1-6; D is undetermined. CDR3 size: 14 residues. Deletions cut 2 bases from V and 6 bases from J, with 9 bases between. Germline V lookup: CDR1 SGDLS, CDR2 YYNGEE. The CDR3 spells CASSVRVANSPLHF. As DNA, the CDR3 is TGTGCCAGCAGCGTGAGGGTGGCTAATTCACCCCTCCACTTT. Supplemented by reference TRBV9 and TRBJ1-6, the full variable domain reads DSGVTQTPKHLITATGQRVTLRCSPRSGDLSVYWYQQSLDQGLQFLIQYYNGEERAKGNILERFSAQQFPDLHSELNLSSLELGDSALYFCASSVRVANSPLHFGNGTRLTVT.

This chain connects TRBV28 to TRBJ1-2; 7 nucleotides match TRBD1. Germline CDR1 is MDHEN and CDR2 is SYDVKM. The length of the CDR3 is 14 residues. V dropped 1 base and J dropped 7; count of bases not matched to a gene: 6. CDR3 residues: CASSLSGTESGYTF. For the CDR3, the DNA is TGTGCCAGCAGTTTATCCGGGACAGAAAGTGGCTACACCTTC.

The J gene is TRBJ2-3, the V gene TRBV3-1 (or the pseudogene TRBV3-2), with 12 bases identical to TRBD2. The ends lost 3 bases at V and 5 bases at J; junction bases unmatched: 12. Germline CDR1 is LGHDT and CDR2 is YNNKEL (reference sequence). The CDR3 totals 18 residues. CDR3 protein: CASSQEILAGGPGDTQYF. CDR3 nucleotide sequence: TGTGCCAGCAGCCAGGAAATCCTAGCGGGGGGGCCGGGAGATACGCAGTATTTT.

The rearrangement uses TRBV28 and TRBJ1-2; D perhaps matches TRBD1 (5 bases). V was cut by 7 bases and J by 6 bases, with 9 bases left in between. CDR1 MDHEN and CDR2 SYDVKM come from the germline V gene. CDR3 length equals 11 residues. The CDR3 loop is CASNPGDGYTF. The CDR3 nucleotides are TGTGCCAGCAACCCGGGGGATGGCTACACCTTC.

Only one count was recorded for this clone. J is TRBJ1-2 and V is TRBV19, with 7 bases identical to TRBD1. The germline V gene has CDR1 LNHDA and CDR2 SQIVND (reference sequence). With 8 bases clipped from V and 3 bases from J, the junction kept 9 bases outside the gene matches. The CDR3 is made up of 14 amino acids. The CDR3 coding sequence is TGTGCCAGTCGGACAGGCGGCGTTGACTATGGCTACACCTTC. Its translation is CASRTGGVDYGYTF.

The chain has TRBV30 and TRBJ2-1; 15 bases match TRBD2. CDR1 is GTSNPN, CDR2 SVGIG, per germline (reference sequence). With 0 bases clipped from V and 10 bases from J, the junction kept 7 bases outside the gene matches. This CDR3 contains 16 residues. The CDR3 DNA reads TGTGCCTGGAGTGTACGGGGACTAGCGGGGGGAAACGAGCAGTTCTTC. It specifies CAWSVRGLAGGNEQFF.

The V and J genes are TRBV7-2 and TRBJ1-2; D remains ambiguous. Per germline, CDR1 SGHTA and CDR2 FQGNSA. V lost 0 bases and J lost 3, with 11 bases in between. The CDR3 has 15 residues. CDR3 coding DNA: TGTGCCAGCAGCTTAGCGCCCGCTAATCACTATGGCTACACCTTC. This sequence encodes CASSLAPANHYGYTF.

This clone was detected only once. J is TRBJ2-1 and V is TRBV29-1; the D is unclear. V was shortened by 6 bases and J by 8 bases, with 11 bases between the two germline ends. This CDR3 has 11 amino acids. Germline V gene sequence: CDR1 SQVTM, CDR2 ANQGSEA. CDR3 coding DNA: TGCAGCGTGACGAACGCGGATGAGCAGTTCTTC. This translates into CSVTNADEQFF.

The rearrangement joins TRBV6-5 to TRBJ2-7; a weak D match, TRBD1 (5 bases). Germline V gene lookup returns CDR1 MNHEY and CDR2 SVGAGI. This CDR3 has 10 residues. V was shortened by 8 bases and J by 4 bases, with 6 bases between the two germline ends. The CDR3 region is CASQGYEQYF. The CDR3 DNA sequence: TGTGCCAGCCAGGGATACGAGCAGTACTTC.

The gene calls are TRBV7-3 and TRBJ2-1, with 10 bases fitting TRBD2. Germline lookup yields CDR1 SGHTA and CDR2 FQGTGA. This CDR3 has 15 amino acids. V shed 5 bases and J 6 bases; nucleotides not matched to a gene: 7. CDR3 bases: TGTGCCAGCAGCGCCTTAGCGGGGGGCTCCAATGAGCAGTTCTTC. Protein sequence: CASSALAGGSNEQFF.

The V call is TRBV27, the J call TRBJ1-4; maybe TRBD1 (6 bases). The CDR3 has 15 amino acids. Trimming took 6 bases from V and 2 from J, leaving 13 bases between them. Per germline, CDR1 MNHEY and CDR2 SMNVEV (reference sequence). The CDR3: CASRHLQGTNEKLFF. CDR3 nucleotide sequence: TGTGCCAGCAGACACCTGCAGGGGACTAATGAAAAACTGTTTTTT.

This clone was seen a handful of times. V usage is TRBV24-1 and J usage is TRBJ2-1; TRBD2 matches 8 bases. CDR1 is KGHDR, CDR2 SFDVKD, per germline. The J segment lost 3 bases and the V segment lost 3 bases, leaving 6 bases of the junction unmatched. The CDR3 runs to 16 residues. DNA for the CDR3: TGTGCCACCAGTGATGCCGTAGCGGGGCACTACAATGAGCAGTTCTTC. Its protein product is CATSDAVAGHYNEQFF.

The chain combines TRBV18 with TRBJ1-2; D remains ambiguous. The CDR3 consists of 12 residues. Trimming took off 6 bases at V and 8 bases at J, with 13 bases between the two ends. Germline V lookup: CDR1 KGHSH, CDR2 LQKENI. Here the CDR3 DNA reads TGTGCCAGCTCCCCCGCCCAGCGCGGCTACACCTTC. This gives the protein CASSPAQRGYTF.

V gene TRBV7-6 combines with J gene TRBJ2-3; a possible D gene is TRBD1 (5 bases). V lost 1 base and J lost 1, with 9 bases in between. The CDR3 is 15 residues long. CDR1 is SGHVS and CDR2 is FNYEAQ in the germline V gene. In DNA, the CDR3 is TGTGCCAGCAGCTTAGTGGACACCCGCACAGATACGCAGTATTTT. Translated, it gives CASSLVDTRTDTQYF.

J is TRBJ2-4 and V is TRBV2; D gene ambiguous. Germline-derived CDR1 and CDR2 are SNHLY and FYNNEI. The V end lost 1 base, the J end lost 0 bases, and 10 bases lay between the germline ends. This CDR3 is built from 16 residues. CDR3 in amino acids: CASSEEETLAKNIQYF. CDR3 sequence (DNA): TGTGCCAGCAGTGAAGAGGAGACCCTAGCCAAAAACATTCAGTACTTC. Looking up the rest from reference TRBV2 and TRBJ2-4 gives the full variable domain: EPEVTQTPSHQVTQMGQEVILRCVPISNHLYFYWYRQILGQKVEFLVSFYNNEISEKSEIFDDQFSVERPDGSNFTLKIRSTKLEDSAMYFCASSEEETLAKNIQYFGAGTRLSVL.

The chain employs TRBV19 and TRBJ2-1, with D possibly TRBD2 on 7 matching bases. The CDR3 has 14 residues. The germline V and J ends were trimmed by 3 bases and 7 bases, with 13 bases remaining between them. Germline-derived CDR1 and CDR2 are LNHDA and SQIVND (reference sequence). This CDR3 reads CASSMGGPWNEQFF. CDR3 in DNA: TGTGCCAGTAGTATGGGGGGGCCGTGGAATGAGCAGTTCTTC.

This chain joins TRBV20-1 and TRBJ1-2; D not certain. The CDR3 loop spans 11 amino acids. Trimming removed 6 bases at V and 8 bases at J, with 13 bases between. Germline V gene lookup returns CDR1 DFQATT and CDR2 SNEGSKA (reference sequence). The CDR3 DNA follows: TGCAGTGCAGCTGGGAGGCAGGGCTACACCTTC. Amino acids: CSAAGRQGYTF.

This chain links TRBV28 with TRBJ2-2; the match to TRBD2 covers 7 bases. CDR3 length: 15 amino acids. Germline V gene data show CDR1 as MDHEN and CDR2 as SYDVKM. Trimming at V came to 4 bases and at J to 0 bases, leaving 2 bases not matched to a gene. The CDR3 region is CASSWDYTNTGELFF. CDR3 coding DNA: TGTGCCAGCAGTTGGGACTATACGAACACCGGGGAGCTGTTTTTT.

The rearrangement joins TRBV27 to TRBJ2-7; weak D call: TRBD1 (5 bases). The CDR3 covers 13 residues. V dropped 4 bases and J dropped 2 bases, with 9 bases sitting between them. Germline V gene sequence: CDR1 MNHEY, CDR2 SMNVEV (reference sequence). As DNA, the CDR3 is TGTGCCAGCAGTTCCCAGGGTCCCTACGAGCAGTACTTC. This encodes CASSSQGPYEQYF.

The chain carries TRBV15 and TRBJ2-1, with 8 bases identical to TRBD2. The germline V gene has CDR1 LNHNV and CDR2 YYDKDF (reference sequence). V lost 3 bases, J lost 1 base, and 2 bases stayed unmatched. This CDR3 spans 15 amino acids. CDR3: CATSRGLDSYNEQFF. CDR3 DNA: TGTGCCACCAGCAGGGGACTAGATTCCTACAATGAGCAGTTCTTC.

This clone turned up a few times. The J gene is TRBJ1-2, the V gene TRBV7-9; 7 positions match TRBD1. The V and J ends lost 5 bases and 0 bases, in that order; junction bases with no gene match: 3. CDR1 and CDR2 (germline): SEHNR, FQNEAQ (reference sequence). The CDR3 consists of 14 residues. In nucleotides, the CDR3 is TGTGCCAGCAGCCCGGGACAGTCTAACTATGGCTACACCTTC. It specifies CASSPGQSNYGYTF.